The 22 T cell receptor beta chains reported below all come from one sample, sequenced in a study of breast tumors, draining lymph nodes, adjacent tissues. TCRdb processed the multiplex PCR reads anew with MiXCR; each CDR3 protein has one entry. The profile covers around 130,000 distinct CDR3 sequences, with less than 25% appearing a single time and roughly 2% taken by the ten largest. Axillary draining lymph nodes of breast cancer patients supplied the node samples. The sample consisted of axillary lymph node tissue. The receptors were gathered from a female donor with breast cancer. Some clones in this sample may be carry-over from other donors' samples.

This clonotype occurred many times. The chain links TRBV24-1 to TRBJ2-3, with 8 bases fitting TRBD1. Germline V lookup: CDR1 KGHDR, CDR2 SFDVKD. The ends lost 3 bases at V and 0 bases at J; junction bases unmatched: 4. The CDR3 has 16 amino acids. CDR3 sequence: CATSDPGQESTDTQYF. CDR3 sequence (DNA): TGTGCCACCAGTGATCCGGGACAGGAGAGCACAGATACGCAGTATTTT.

To note about this clonotype: At one end, the junction sequence differs from germline, possibly due to a read error. The chain uses TRBV5-4 and TRBJ1-2; TRBD1 aligns across 11 bases. Germline V gives CDR1 SGHNT, CDR2 YYREEE (reference sequence). This CDR3 spans 16 amino acids. This chain's CDR3 is CASSLIGQGAGYGYTF. The CDR3 DNA sequence: TGTGCCAGCAGCTTAATCGGACAGGGGGCTGGGTATGGTTACACCTTC.

The chain recombines TRBV27 with TRBJ1-5, with a possible D match to TRBD1 (6 bases). CDR1 MNHEY and CDR2 SMNVEV come from the germline V gene (reference sequence). This CDR3 contains 16 residues. V lost 3 bases and J lost 3, with 15 bases in between. CDR3 bases: TGTGCCAGCAGTTTTGTCGGGGGGCCCTCCAATCAGCCCCAGCATTTT. Encoded protein: CASSFVGGPSNQPQHF.

The V and J genes are TRBV20-1 and TRBJ2-7, with D tentatively TRBD2 (6 bases). V lost 6 bases, J lost 3 bases, and 18 bases lay in between. Germline V gene lookup returns CDR1 DFQATT and CDR2 SNEGSKA (reference sequence). The CDR3 runs to 14 residues. As DNA, the CDR3 is TGCAGTGCCCCGCGGGGAGGACTCATCTACGAGCAGTACTTC. Translating it yields CSAPRGGLIYEQYF.

In its sample, this clonotype was seen once. A much larger clone differs from this one at a single base, so this may be a read error. This chain connects TRBV20-1 to TRBJ1-2, with TRBD1 identical over 9 bases. V dropped 5 bases and J dropped 5; count of bases not matched to a gene: 6. Germline CDR1 reads DFQATT; CDR2 reads SNEGSKA (reference sequence). This CDR3 comprises 13 residues. CDR3 sequence reads: CSAGQGQGYGYTF. The CDR3 DNA sequence: TGCAGTGCTGGACAAGGACAGGGGTATGGCTACACCTTC.

This clonotype was seen at least ten times. The V gene is TRBV20-1, the J gene TRBJ2-7; 10 nucleotides agree with TRBD2. The CDR3 spans 12 residues. Losses at the gene ends were 7 bases for V and 2 bases for J; bases not matched to a gene: 2. Germline CDR1 and CDR2: DFQATT and SNEGSKA (reference sequence). DNA of the CDR3: TGCAGTGGTAGCGGGGGGACCTACGAGCAGTACTTC. Translation gives CSGSGGTYEQYF.

Of note for this clonotype: This may come from a read error, since a much larger clone is one base off. The V call is TRBV7-9, the J call TRBJ2-2, with D possibly TRBD2 on 5 matching bases. Germline values: CDR1 SEHNR, CDR2 FQNEAQ (reference sequence). The CDR3 is made up of 12 amino acids. CDR3 in DNA: TGTGCCAGCAGCTTAAACACCGGGGAGCTGTCTTTT. Its translation: CASSLNTGELSF.

This clonotype appeared many times. This chain connects TRBV27 to TRBJ2-1, with 7 bases fitting TRBD2. There are 13 residues in the CDR3. Germline CDR1 reads MNHEY; CDR2 reads SMNVEV (reference sequence). With 7 bases clipped from V and 11 bases from J, the junction kept 11 bases outside the gene matches. In DNA form, the CDR3 reads TGTGCCAGCAAGCTAGGGGACTATGGGCAGCAGTTCTTC. This encodes CASKLGDYGQQFF.

Concerning this clonotype: A much bigger clone sits one base away, suggesting this may be a read error. The chain couples TRBV7-9 to TRBJ2-5; 7 positions match TRBD2. Germline V gene lookup returns CDR1 SEHNR and CDR2 FQNEAQ (reference sequence). The CDR3 sequence is 15 residues long. The ends lost 1 base at V and 4 bases at J; junction bases unmatched: 6. The DNA of the CDR3 is TGTGCCAGCAGCTTAGGACTAGCCGGAGTAGAGACCCAGTACTTC. Amino acids: CASSLGLAGVETQYF.

In the case of this clonotype: A read error may explain this, as a much larger clone is one base away. The chain uses TRBV27 and TRBJ1-6; D unresolved. CDR1 is MNHEY, CDR2 SMNVEV, per germline (reference sequence). CDR3 size: 15 residues. V lost 4 bases and J lost 13, with 20 bases in between. The CDR3 spells CASSWEGELGIPLHF. CDR3 bases: TGTGCCAGCAGTTGGGAAGGTGAATTAGGAATTCCCCTCCACTTT.

A note on this clonotype: One base away lies a much larger clone, so this may be a sequencing read error. V usage is TRBV11-2 and J usage is TRBJ2-3; D possibly matches TRBD1 or TRBD2 (6 bases each). Germline V gene sequence: CDR1 SGHAT, CDR2 FQNNGV. This CDR3 contains 16 residues. CDR3 region: CASSLMRVGGTDTRYF. The CDR3 DNA reads TGTGCCAGCAGCTTAATGAGGGTGGGGGGCACAGATACGCGGTATTTT.

On this clonotype: This clone may be a read error of a much larger clone one base away. The rearrangement links TRBV25-1 to TRBJ2-2; 7 nucleotides match TRBD2. The CDR3 runs to 16 residues. CDR1 is MGHDK, CDR2 SYGVNS, per germline. CDR3 in DNA: TGTGCCAGCAGTGAATCCGGTCTAGCGGCTACCGGGGAGCCGTTTTTT. Translated: CASSESGLAATGEPFF.

The sample holds many counts of this clonotype. The chain recombines TRBV27 with TRBJ2-7; no definite D call. Trimming removed 3 bases from V and 2 bases from J, with 11 bases in between. Germline-derived CDR1 and CDR2 are MNHEY and SMNVEV (reference sequence). The CDR3 loop spans 14 amino acids. CDR3 coding DNA: TGTGCCAGCAGTTTGTCGACGATAGCCTACGAGCAGTACTTC. Its protein product is CASSLSTIAYEQYF.

Many counts were recorded for this clonotype. The chain combines TRBV7-2 with TRBJ2-1; 7 bases fit TRBD2. V gave up 1 base and J gave up 4 bases; unmatched junction bases: 4. Germline V gene lookup returns CDR1 SGHTA and CDR2 FQGNSA. The CDR3 extends over 15 amino acids. CDR3 nucleotides: TGTGCCAGCAGCTTAGTCGCGGGAGTGTACAATGAGCAGTTCTTC. This codes for CASSLVAGVYNEQFF.

Concerning this clonotype itself: A single base separates this from a much larger clone, so it may be a read error. V and J are TRBV5-1 and TRBJ1-4, with 7 bases fitting TRBD1. CDR3 length equals 14 residues. The germline gives CDR1 SGHRS, CDR2 YFSETQ. The chain's CDR3 is CASSLGQGLERLFF. The CDR3 bases are TGCGCCAGCAGCTTGGGACAGGGTTTGGAAAGACTGTTTTTT.

This clonotype was counted many times. V is TRBV12-3 or TRBV12-4 and J is TRBJ2-1; 8 nucleotides agree with TRBD2. The CDR3 consists of 12 residues. V dropped 3 bases and J dropped 13; count of bases not matched to a gene: 5. The CDR3, as DNA: TGTGCCAGCAGTTTTGCAGCGGGAGATCAGTTCTTC. This gives the protein CASSFAAGDQFF.

Comments on this clonotype: Just one base apart from a much larger clone, this may be a read error. The chain couples TRBV28 to TRBJ2-7, with 8 bases identical to TRBD1. Looked up from germline, CDR1 is MDHEN and CDR2 is SYDVKM. The CDR3 is 14 amino acids. The CDR3 DNA is TGTGCCAGCAGTGCGGGACAGGTTTCCTACGGGCAGTACTTC. This translates into CASSAGQVSYGQYF.

Note on this clonotype: A much larger clone sits a single nucleotide away, making a read error possible. This chain links TRBV18 with TRBJ1-2; D ambiguous. The CDR3 spans 13 residues. Germline CDR1 is KGHSH and CDR2 is LQKENI. The CDR3 loop is CASSPTLGYGHTF. The CDR3 nucleotides read TGTGCCAGCTCACCAACATTAGGCTATGGCCACACCTTC.

The chain is built from TRBV19 and TRBJ1-5; D is possibly TRBD1 (6 bases). This CDR3 contains 17 residues. Germline CDR1 reads LNHDA; CDR2 reads SQIVND (reference sequence). Between the trimmed V and J ends, which lost 5 bases and 4 bases, there was a span of 21 bases. As DNA, the CDR3 is TGTGCCAGTAGTCTAACACCGACAGGACCGAGGAATCAGCCCCAGCATTTT. Residues: CASSLTPTGPRNQPQHF.

This clonotype was counted at least ten times. V and J are TRBV7-8 and TRBJ2-5; 15 bases line up with TRBD2. CDR1 and CDR2 (germline): SGHVS, FQNEAQ. The CDR3 runs 16 residues. J gave up 5 bases and V 4 bases, and 5 bases lay outside the gene matches. In nucleotides, the CDR3 is TGTGCCAGCAGCTCCGGACTAGCGGGAGGGTCGGAGACCCAGTACTTC. This translates into CASSSGLAGGSETQYF.

The rearrangement uses TRBV3-1 and TRBJ1-5, with TRBD1 matching 10 bases. Germline values: CDR1 LGHDT, CDR2 YNNKEL (reference sequence). This CDR3 is 15 amino acids long. Trimming removed 5 bases from V and 4 bases from J; junction bases left unmatched: 5. CDR3 DNA sequence: TGTGCCAGCAGCGTGGGGACAGGGGCGAATCAGCCCCAGCATTTT. Amino acid sequence: CASSVGTGANQPQHF.

This clonotype was detected ten times or more. The chain has TRBV18 and TRBJ2-7, with 8 positions matching TRBD2. J was trimmed by 1 base and V by 3 bases; bases with no gene match: 5. The CDR3 runs to 15 residues. CDR1 is KGHSH and CDR2 is LQKENI in the germline V gene. The CDR3 sequence: CASSPLAGPSYEQYF. The CDR3, as DNA: TGTGCCAGCTCACCTTTAGCGGGACCTTCCTACGAGCAGTACTTC. The whole variable domain, filled in from reference TRBV18 and TRBJ2-7, reads NAGVMQNPRHLVRRRGQEARLRCSPMKGHSHVYWYRQLPEEGLKFMVYLQKENIIDESGMPKERFSAEFPKEGPSILRIQQVVRGDSAAYFCASSPLAGPSYEQYFGPGTRLTVT.